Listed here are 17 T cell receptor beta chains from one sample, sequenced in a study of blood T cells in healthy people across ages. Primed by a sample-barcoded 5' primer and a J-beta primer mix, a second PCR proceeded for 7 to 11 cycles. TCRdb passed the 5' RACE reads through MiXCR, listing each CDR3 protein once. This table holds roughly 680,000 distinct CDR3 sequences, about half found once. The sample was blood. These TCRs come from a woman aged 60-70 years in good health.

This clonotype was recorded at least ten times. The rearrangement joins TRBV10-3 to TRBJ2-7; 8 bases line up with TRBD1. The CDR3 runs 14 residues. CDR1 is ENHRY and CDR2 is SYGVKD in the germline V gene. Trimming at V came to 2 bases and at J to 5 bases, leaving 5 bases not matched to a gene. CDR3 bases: TGTGCCATCAGTGAGGACGGACAGGGCAACGAGCAGTACTTC. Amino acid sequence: CAISEDGQGNEQYF.

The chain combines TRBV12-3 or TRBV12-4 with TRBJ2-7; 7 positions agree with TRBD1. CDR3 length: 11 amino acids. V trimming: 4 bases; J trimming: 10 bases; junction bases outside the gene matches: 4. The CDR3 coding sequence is TGTGCCAGCAGTTCCCGGGACAGCCAGTACTTC. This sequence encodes CASSSRDSQYF.

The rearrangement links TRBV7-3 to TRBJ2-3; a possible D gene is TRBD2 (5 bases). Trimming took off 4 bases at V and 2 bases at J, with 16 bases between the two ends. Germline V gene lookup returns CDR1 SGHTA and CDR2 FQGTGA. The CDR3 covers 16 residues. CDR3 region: CASSSNPTGNTDTQYF. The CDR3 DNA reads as TGTGCCAGCAGCTCGAACCCGACGGGGAACACAGATACGCAGTATTTT. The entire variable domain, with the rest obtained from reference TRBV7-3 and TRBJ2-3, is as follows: GAGVSQTPSNKVTEKGKYVELRCDPISGHTALYWYRQSLGQGPEFLIYFQGTGAADDSGLPNDRFFAVRPEGSVSTLKIQRTERGDSAVYLCASSSNPTGNTDTQYFGPGTRLTVL.

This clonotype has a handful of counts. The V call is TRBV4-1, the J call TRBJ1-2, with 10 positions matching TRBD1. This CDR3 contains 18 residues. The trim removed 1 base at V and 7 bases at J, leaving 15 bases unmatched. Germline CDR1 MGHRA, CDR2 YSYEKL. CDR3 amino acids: CASSQGRGRDRGISGYTF. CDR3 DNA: TGCGCCAGCAGCCAAGGAAGGGGTCGGGACAGGGGAATCAGTGGCTACACCTTC.

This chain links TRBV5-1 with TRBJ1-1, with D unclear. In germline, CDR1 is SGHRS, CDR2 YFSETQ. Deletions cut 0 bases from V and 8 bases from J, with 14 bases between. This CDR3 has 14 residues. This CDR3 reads CASSLGGAAPEAFF. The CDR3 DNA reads TGCGCCAGCAGCTTGGGAGGCGCAGCCCCGGAAGCTTTCTTT.

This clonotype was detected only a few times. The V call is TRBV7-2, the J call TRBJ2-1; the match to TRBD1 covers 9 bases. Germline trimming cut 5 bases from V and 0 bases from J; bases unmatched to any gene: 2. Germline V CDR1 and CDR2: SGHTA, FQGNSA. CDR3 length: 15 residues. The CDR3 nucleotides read TGTGCCAGCAGCAGACAGGGGGGCTCCTACAATGAGCAGTTCTTC. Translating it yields CASSRQGGSYNEQFF.

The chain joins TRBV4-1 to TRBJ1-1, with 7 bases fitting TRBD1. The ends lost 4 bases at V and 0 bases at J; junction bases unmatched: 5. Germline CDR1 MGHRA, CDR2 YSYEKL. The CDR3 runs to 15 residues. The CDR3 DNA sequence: TGCGCCAGCAGCCTCCGACAGGGATTGAACACTGAAGCTTTCTTT. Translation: CASSLRQGLNTEAFF.

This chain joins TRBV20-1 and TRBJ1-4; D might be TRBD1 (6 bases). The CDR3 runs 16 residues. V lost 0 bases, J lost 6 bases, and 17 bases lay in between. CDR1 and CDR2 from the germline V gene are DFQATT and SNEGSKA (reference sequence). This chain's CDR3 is CSARDSLGAVDEKLFF. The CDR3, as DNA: TGCAGTGCTAGAGATTCGTTGGGGGCGGTAGATGAAAAACTGTTTTTT.

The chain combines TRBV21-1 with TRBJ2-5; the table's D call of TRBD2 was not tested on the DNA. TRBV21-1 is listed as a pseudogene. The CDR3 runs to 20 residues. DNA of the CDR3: TGTGCCAGCAGCAAAAGGGGAGAGGGTAGGGCTAGCGGGAACCAAGAGACCCAGTACTTC. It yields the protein CASSKRGEGRASGNQETQYF.

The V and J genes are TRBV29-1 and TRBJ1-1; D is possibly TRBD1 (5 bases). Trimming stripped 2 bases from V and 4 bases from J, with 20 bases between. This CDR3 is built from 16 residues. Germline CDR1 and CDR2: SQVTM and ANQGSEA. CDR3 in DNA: TGCAGCGTTGAATCTCGGGGCCAGGCGGGGTCCACTGAAGCTTTCTTT. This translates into CSVESRGQAGSTEAFF. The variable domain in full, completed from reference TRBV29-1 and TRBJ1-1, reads SAVISQKPSRDICQRGTSLTIQCQVDSQVTMMFWYRQQPGQSLTLIATANQGSEATYESGFVIDKFPISRPNLTFSTLTVSNMSPEDSSIYLCSVESRGQAGSTEAFFGQGTRLTVV.

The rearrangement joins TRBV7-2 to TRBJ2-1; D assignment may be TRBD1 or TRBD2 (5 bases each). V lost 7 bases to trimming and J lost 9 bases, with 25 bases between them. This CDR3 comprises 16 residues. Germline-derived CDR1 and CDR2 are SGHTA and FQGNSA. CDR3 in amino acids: CASIFTEDPYGGEQFF. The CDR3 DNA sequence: TGTGCCAGCATCTTTACCGAAGACCCGTATGGGGGTGAGCAGTTCTTC.

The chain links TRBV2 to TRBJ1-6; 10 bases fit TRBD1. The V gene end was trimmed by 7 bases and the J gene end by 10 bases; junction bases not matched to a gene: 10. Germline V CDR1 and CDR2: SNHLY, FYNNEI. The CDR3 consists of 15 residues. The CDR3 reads CASTVLGQGQSPLHF. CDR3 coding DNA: TGTGCCAGCACTGTCCTGGGACAGGGGCAATCACCCCTCCACTTT. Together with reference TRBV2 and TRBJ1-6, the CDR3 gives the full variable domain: EPEVTQTPSHQVTQMGQEVILRCVPISNHLYFYWYRQILGQKVEFLVSFYNNEISEKSEIFDDQFSVERPDGSNFTLKIRSTKLEDSAMYFCASTVLGQGQSPLHFGNGTRLTVT.

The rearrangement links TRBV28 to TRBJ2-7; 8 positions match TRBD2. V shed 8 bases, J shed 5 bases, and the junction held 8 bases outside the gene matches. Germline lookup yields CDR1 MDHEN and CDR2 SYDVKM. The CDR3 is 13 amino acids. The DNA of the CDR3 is TGTGCCAGCCTTGGCGGGAGGATGGACGAGCAGTACTTC. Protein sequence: CASLGGRMDEQYF.

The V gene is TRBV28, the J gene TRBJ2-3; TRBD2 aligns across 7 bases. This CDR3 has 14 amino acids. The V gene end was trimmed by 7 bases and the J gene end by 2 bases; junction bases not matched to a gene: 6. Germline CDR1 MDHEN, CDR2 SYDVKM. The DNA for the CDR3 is TGTGCCAGCAATGTAGCGGGCCCCACAGATACGCAGTATTTT. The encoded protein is CASNVAGPTDTQYF.

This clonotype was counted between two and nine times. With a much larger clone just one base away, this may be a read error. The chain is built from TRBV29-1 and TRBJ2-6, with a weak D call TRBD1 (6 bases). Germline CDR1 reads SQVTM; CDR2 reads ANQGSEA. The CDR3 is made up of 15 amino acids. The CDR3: CGVEILQGHANVLTF. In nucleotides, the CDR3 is TGCGGCGTTGAAATATTGCAGGGACACGCCAACGTCCTGACTTTC.

In nucleotides, the CDR3 is TGTGCCAGCACCGGGACTAGCGGGACATTGGGAGAGACCCAGTACTTC. Its translation is CASTGTSGTLGETQYF. This chain connects TRBV2 to TRBJ2-5, with TRBD2 matching 13 bases. CDR1 and CDR2 from the germline V gene are SNHLY and FYNNEI. The CDR3 covers 16 residues. After removal of 7 bases from V and 4 bases from J, the junction contained 9 bases not matched to a gene.

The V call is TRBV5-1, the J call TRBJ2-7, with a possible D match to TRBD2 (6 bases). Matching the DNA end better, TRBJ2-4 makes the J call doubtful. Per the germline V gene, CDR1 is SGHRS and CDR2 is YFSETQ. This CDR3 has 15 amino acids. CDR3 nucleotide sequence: TGCGCCAGCAGCCCCCACCCGGGGGAGTTAGGCATTCAGTACTTC. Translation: CASSPHPGELGIQYF.